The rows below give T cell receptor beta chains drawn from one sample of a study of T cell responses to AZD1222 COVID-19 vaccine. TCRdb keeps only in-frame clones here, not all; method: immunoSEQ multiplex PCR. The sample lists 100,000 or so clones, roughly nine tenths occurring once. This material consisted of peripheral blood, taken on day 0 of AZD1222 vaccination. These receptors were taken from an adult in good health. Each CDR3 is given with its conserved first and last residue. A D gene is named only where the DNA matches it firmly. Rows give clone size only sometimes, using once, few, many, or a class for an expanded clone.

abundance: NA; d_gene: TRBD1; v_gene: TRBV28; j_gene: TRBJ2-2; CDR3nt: TGTGCCAGCAGAGGACAGGGGGATAACACCGGGGAGCTGTTTTTT; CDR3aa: CASRGQGDNTGELFF
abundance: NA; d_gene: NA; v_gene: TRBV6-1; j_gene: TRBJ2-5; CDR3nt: TGTGCCAGCAGTGAAGCGCGAAGGATTCAGGAGACCCAGTACTTC; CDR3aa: CASSEARRIQETQYF
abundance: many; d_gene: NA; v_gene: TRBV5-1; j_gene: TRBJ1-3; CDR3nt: TGCGCCAGCAGCTTGGTACCGGGGGCTAATAGAAACACCATATATTTT; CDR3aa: CASSLVPGANRNTIYF
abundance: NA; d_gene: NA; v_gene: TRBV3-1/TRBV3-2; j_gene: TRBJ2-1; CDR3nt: TGTGCCAGCAGCGCGAACGATCCCATTTCTTCCGACAATGAGCAGTTCTTC; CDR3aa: CASSANDPISSDNEQFF
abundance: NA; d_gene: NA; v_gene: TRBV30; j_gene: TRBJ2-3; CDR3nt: TGTGCCTGGAGAACGGTGGGCGGATTCACAGATACGCAGTATTTT; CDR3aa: CAWRTVGGFTDTQYF
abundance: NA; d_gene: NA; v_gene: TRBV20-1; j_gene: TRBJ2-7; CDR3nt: TGCAGTGCTAGTGGGGTAGGCAACGAGCAGTACTTC; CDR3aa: CSASGVGNEQYF
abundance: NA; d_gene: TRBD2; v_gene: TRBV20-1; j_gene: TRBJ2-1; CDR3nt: TGCAGTGCTAGTTGGCCCGGGAGGGTGGATGAGCAGTTCTTC; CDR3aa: CSASWPGRVDEQFF
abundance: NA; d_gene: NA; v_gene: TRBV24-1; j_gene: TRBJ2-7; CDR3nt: TGTGCCACCAGTGATTCGTTCAGGGGCAAGGCCTACGAGCAGTACTTC; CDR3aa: CATSDSFRGKAYEQYF
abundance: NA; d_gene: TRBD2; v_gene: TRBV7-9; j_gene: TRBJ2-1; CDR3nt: TGTGCCAGCAGCTTAGACCTAGCGGGATCCAATGAGCAGTTCTTC; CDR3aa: CASSLDLAGSNEQFF
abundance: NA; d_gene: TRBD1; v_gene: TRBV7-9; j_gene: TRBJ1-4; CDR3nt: TGTGCCAGCAGCTTAGTGGCAGGGGGCCTAGAAAAACTGTTTTTT; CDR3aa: CASSLVAGGLEKLFF
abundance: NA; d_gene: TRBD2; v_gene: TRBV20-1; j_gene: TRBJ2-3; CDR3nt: TGCAGTGCTAGTCTCGCGGGAGAGGGGGATACGCAGTATTTT; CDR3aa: CSASLAGEGDTQYF
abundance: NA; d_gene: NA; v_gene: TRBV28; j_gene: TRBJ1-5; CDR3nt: TGTGCCAGCAGGGATATACAGCCCAATCAGCCCCAGCATTTT; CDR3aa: CASRDIQPNQPQHF
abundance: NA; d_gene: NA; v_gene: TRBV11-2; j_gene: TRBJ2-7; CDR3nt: TGTGCCAGCAGTACGCTATTTAGCTCCTACGAGCAGTACTTC; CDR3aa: CASSTLFSSYEQYF
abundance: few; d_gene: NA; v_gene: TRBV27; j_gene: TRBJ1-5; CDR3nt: TGTGCCAGCAGTTTTGGAGGCCAAGTGGGGGGAAGGGCGGATCAGCCCCAGCATTTT; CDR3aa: CASSFGGQVGGRADQPQHF
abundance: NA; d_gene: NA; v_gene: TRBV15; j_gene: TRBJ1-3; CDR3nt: TGTGCCACCAGCAGAGATATGGGCTCTGGAAACACCATATATTTT; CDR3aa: CATSRDMGSGNTIYF
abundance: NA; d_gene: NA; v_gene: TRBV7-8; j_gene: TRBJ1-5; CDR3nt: TGTGCCAGCAGCCCGGGACGCGATCAGCCCCAGCATTTT; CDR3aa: CASSPGRDQPQHF
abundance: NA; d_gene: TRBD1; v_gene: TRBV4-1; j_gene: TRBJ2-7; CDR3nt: TGCGCCAGCAGCCACGTGGGACAGTACTACGAGCAGTACTTC; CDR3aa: CASSHVGQYYEQYF
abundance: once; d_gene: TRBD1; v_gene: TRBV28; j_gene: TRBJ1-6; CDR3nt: TGTGCCAGCACACAGGGGGCTTCACCCCTCCACTTT; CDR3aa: CASTQGASPLHF
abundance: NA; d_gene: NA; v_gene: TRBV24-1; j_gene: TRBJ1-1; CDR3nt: TGTGCCACCAGTGACTGGACGGGCGGCACTGAAGCTTTCTTT; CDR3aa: CATSDWTGGTEAFF
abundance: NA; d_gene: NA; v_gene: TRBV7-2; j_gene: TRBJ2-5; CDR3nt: TGTGCCAGCAGCTTAGGCGGTGGCCGAGAGACCCAGTACTTC; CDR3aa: CASSLGGGRETQYF
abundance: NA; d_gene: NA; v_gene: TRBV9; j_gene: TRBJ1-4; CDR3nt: TGTGCCAGCAGCCCCCCCCCGATCAGGGGAAATGAAAAACTGTTTTTT; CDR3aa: CASSPPPIRGNEKLFF
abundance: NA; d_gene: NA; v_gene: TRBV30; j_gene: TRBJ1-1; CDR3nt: TGTGCCTGGACGTCTCTTCAGGGGACCTCAGCTTTCTTT; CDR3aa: CAWTSLQGTSAFF
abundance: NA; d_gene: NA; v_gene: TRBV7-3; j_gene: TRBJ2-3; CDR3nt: TGTGCCAGCAGCTTATTGGGCGTTAGCACAGATACGCAGTATTTT; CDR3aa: CASSLLGVSTDTQYF
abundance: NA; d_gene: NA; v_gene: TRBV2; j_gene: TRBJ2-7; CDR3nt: TGTGCCAGCAGCGGGGACAGGGGTCTAGCGGGGTACGAGCAGTACTTC; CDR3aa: CASSGDRGLAGYEQYF
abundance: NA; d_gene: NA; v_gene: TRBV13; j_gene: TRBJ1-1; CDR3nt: TGTGCCAGCAGCTTACGACAGCGGAACACTGAAGCTTTCTTT; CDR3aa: CASSLRQRNTEAFF
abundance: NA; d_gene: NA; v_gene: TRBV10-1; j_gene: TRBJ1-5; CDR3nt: TGCGCCAGCAGTGCGGCAGGCAATCAGCCCCAGCATTTT; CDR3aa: CASSAAGNQPQHF
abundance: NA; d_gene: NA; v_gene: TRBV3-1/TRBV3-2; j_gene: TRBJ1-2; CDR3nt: TGTGCCAGCAGCCAAGATAGGTGGGGGGGGAGAGGGATCACATTTGGCTACACCTTC; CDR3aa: CASSQDRWGGRGITFGYTF
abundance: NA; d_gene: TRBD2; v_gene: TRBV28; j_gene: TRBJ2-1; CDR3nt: TGTGCCAGCAGTCCCACACTAGGGCTAGCGGAAAATGAGCAGTTCTTC; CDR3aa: CASSPTLGLAENEQFF
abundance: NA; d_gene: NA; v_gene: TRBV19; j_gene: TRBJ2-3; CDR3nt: TGTGCCAGTAGTAGGGCCGGGGGAGCAGCCTCAGATACGCAGTATTTT; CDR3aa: CASSRAGGAASDTQYF
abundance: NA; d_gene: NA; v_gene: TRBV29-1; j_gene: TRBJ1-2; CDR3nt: TGCAGCGTTGAAAGAGGGGAAGGTGGCTACACCTTC; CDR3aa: CSVERGEGGYTF
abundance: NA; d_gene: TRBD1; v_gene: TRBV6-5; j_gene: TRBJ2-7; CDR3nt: TGTGCCAGCAACAAAGCCCGTGGACAGGGTGACGAGCAGTACTTC; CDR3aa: CASNKARGQGDEQYF
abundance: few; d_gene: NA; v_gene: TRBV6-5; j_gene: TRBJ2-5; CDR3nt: TGTGCCAGCAGTTACTCGTACCAAGAGACCCAGTACTTC; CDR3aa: CASSYSYQETQYF
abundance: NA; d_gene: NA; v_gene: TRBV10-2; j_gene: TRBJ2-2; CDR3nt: TGCGCCAGCCGGGATCCTTGGAGGGAGCTGTTTTTT; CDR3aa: CASRDPWRELFF
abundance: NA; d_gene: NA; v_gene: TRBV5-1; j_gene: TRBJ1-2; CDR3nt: TGCGCCAGCAGCCTCAACACACTCTCTAACTATGGCTACACCTTC; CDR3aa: CASSLNTLSNYGYTF
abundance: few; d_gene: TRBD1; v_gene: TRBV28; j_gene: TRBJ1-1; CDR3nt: TGTGCCAGCTTCGGGGGGCAGGGGGCAAGGAACGCTTTCTTT; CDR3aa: CASFGGQGARNAFF
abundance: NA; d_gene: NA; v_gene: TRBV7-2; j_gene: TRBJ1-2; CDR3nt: TGTGCCAGCAGCCCTGCCACAGGGCTGGGGGGCTACACCTTC; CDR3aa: CASSPATGLGGYTF
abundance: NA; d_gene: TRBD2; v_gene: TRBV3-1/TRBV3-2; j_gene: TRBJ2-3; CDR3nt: TGTGCCAGCAGCCCATGGACTAGCGGGCAGGGGGGCACAGATACGCAGTATTTT; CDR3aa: CASSPWTSGQGGTDTQYF
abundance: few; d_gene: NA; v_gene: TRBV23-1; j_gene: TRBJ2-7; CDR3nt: TGCGCCAGCAGTCAGACCGGGCCCTCGTCAGCATGGCAGTACTTC; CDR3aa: CASSQTGPSSAWQYF
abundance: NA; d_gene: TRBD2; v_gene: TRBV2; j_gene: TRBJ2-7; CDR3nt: TGTGCCAGCGTAAGGACTAGCCAATATTACGAGCAGTACTTC; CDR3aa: CASVRTSQYYEQYF
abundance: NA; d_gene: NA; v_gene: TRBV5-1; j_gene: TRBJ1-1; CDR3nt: TGCGCCAGCAGCTTTACACCGGGATCGAGGACTGAAGCTTTCTTT; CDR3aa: CASSFTPGSRTEAFF
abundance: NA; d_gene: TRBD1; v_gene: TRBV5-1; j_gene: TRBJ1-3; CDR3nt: TGCGCCAGCAGCTTTGCCGGGACAGACCCGGACACCATATATTTT; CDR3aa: CASSFAGTDPDTIYF
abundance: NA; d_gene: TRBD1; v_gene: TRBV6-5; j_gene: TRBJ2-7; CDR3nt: TGTGCCAGCAGTTACGGACAGGGGGGTGCCGAGCAGTACTTC; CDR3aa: CASSYGQGGAEQYF
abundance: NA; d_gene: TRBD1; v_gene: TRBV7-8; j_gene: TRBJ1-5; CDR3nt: TGTGCCAGCAGCTCCGGACAGGTCAGCAATCAGCCCCAGCATTTT; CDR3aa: CASSSGQVSNQPQHF
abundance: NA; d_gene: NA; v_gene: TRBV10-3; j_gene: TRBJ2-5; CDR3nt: TGTGCCATCAGTGACGGCCAGGGCCAAGAGACCCAGTACTTC; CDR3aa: CAISDGQGQETQYF
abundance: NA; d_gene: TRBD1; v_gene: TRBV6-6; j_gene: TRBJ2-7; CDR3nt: TGTGCCAGCAGTTACTTCGGGACAGACTACGAGCAGTACTTC; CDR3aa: CASSYFGTDYEQYF
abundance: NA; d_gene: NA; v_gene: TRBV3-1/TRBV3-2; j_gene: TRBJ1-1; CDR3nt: TGTGCCAGCAGCCTAGCCCAAAATGAAGCTTTCTTT; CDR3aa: CASSLAQNEAFF
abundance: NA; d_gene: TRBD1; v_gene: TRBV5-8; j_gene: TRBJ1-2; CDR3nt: TGTGCCAGCAGCTGGACAGGGTTCGGCTACACCTTC; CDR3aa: CASSWTGFGYTF
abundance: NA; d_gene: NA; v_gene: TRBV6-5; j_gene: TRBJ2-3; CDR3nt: TGTGCCAGCACTGCGGTCCAGGGGGGCGCAGATACGCAGTATTTT; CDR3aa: CASTAVQGGADTQYF
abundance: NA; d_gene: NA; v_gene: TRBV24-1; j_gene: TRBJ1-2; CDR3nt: TGTGCCACCAGTGACCCCGGGGGTGGCAACTATGGCTACACCTTC; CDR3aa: CATSDPGGGNYGYTF
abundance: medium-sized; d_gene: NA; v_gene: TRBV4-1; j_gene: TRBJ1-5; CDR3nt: TGCGCCAGCAGCCAAACGTCTCAGGGTAGCAATCAGCCCCAGCATTTT; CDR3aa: CASSQTSQGSNQPQHF
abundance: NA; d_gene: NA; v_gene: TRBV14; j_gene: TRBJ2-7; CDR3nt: TGTGCCAGCAGCCAGTCCCGGGGCAGACAACCATACTTC; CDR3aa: CASSQSRGRQPYF
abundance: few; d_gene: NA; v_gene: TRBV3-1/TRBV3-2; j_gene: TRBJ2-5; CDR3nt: TGTGCCAGCAGCCCCCCTGGACGGAGAGGAGAGACCCAGTACTTC; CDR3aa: CASSPPGRRGETQYF
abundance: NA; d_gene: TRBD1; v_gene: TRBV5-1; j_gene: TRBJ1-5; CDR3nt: TGCGCCAGCAGCCCGGGCGGGGACAGGGGCAATCAGCCCCAGCATTTT; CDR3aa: CASSPGGDRGNQPQHF
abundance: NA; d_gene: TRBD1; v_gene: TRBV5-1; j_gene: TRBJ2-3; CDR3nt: TGCGCCAGCACCCTTGGGACAGGACTCACAGATACGCAGTATTTT; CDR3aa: CASTLGTGLTDTQYF